The source of this T cell receptor beta chain is a study of cytomegalovirus exposure and HLA in healthy donors. Study in general: The approximately 670 first-cohort repertoires and the 95 to 150 validation repertoires shared the same platform, a later analysis reported.

TCRdb keeps only in-frame clones here, not all; method: immunoSEQ multiplex PCR. The profile shows 50,000 or so clones, 90% to 95% of them singletons. This clone was observed once. Separate from the approximately 670-subject first cohort was the 120-subject validation cohort, to which the donors belonged. Deletions cut 0 bases from V and 8 bases from J, with 16 bases between. Germline-derived CDR1 and CDR2 are SGHRS and YFSETQ. This CDR3 spans 15 amino acids. The sequencing sample was made of PBMCs. The sequence derives from a woman between 18 and 29 years old in good health and CMV-seropositive. The genes are TRBV5-1 and TRBJ2-3; perhaps TRBD1 as D (5 bases). In DNA, the CDR3 is TGCGCCAGCAGCTTGGAAGTAGTCCAGGGTCTTACGCAGTATTTT. Its translation: CASSLEVVQGLTQYF. Complete variable domain (other parts from reference TRBV5-1 and TRBJ2-3): KAGVTQTPRYLIKTRGQQVTLSCSPISGHRSVSWYQQTPGQGLQFLFEYFSETQRNKGNFPGRFSGRQFSNSRSEMNVSTLELGDSALYLCASSLEVVQGLTQYFGPGTRLTVL.